This entry lists 18 T cell receptor beta chains sequenced from one sample in a study of T cells in Graves' hyperthyroidism and ophthalmopathy. RNA transcripts served as the template for amplifying TCR beta CDR3 regions. An initial round of RT-PCR targeting the TCR CDR3 relied on the HTBI primer set. TCRdb processed the multiplex PCR reads anew with MiXCR; each CDR3 protein has one entry. The sample has hundreds of thousands of distinct CDR3 sequences; approximately 16% are singletons. Sample: blood. The source of these receptors is a woman in her sixties or seventies with Graves' ophthalmopathy.

In regard to this clonotype: No conserved phenylalanine or tryptophan is present at the end of the CDR3, so a read error is the likely explanation. The chain recombines TRBV6-1 with TRBJ2-7; TRBD1 might be the D (6 bases). Deletions cut 5 bases from V and 1 base from J, with 12 bases between. Germline-derived CDR1 and CDR2 are MNHNS and SASEGT. This CDR3 comprises 14 residues. The CDR3 spells CASSPGQPSYEQYY. CDR3 in DNA: TGTGCCAGCAGTCCAGGACAGCCATCCTACGAGCAGTACTAC.

The table lists this clonotype with many counts. The CDR3 DNA follows: TGTGCCAGCAGTTTTTCGGGGACAGGGGGGGGAGAGCAGTACTTC. Residues: CASSFSGTGGGEQYF. The rearrangement links TRBV12-3 or TRBV12-4 to TRBJ2-7; 11 nucleotides line up with TRBD1. With 3 bases clipped from V and 7 bases from J, the junction kept 8 bases outside the gene matches. This CDR3 region has 15 residues.

This clonotype was observed many times. The chain joins TRBV6-1 to TRBJ1-3; possibly TRBD1 for D (5 bases). The CDR3 extends over 12 amino acids. V lost 5 bases and J lost 4, with 6 bases in between. Germline V lookup: CDR1 MNHNS, CDR2 SASEGT. CDR3 loop: CASSRQGNTIYF. For the CDR3, the DNA is TGTGCCAGCAGTCGACAGGGAAACACCATATATTTT.

This clonotype was recorded at least ten times. The rearrangement joins TRBV2 to TRBJ2-5; a possible D gene is TRBD1 (5 bases). The CDR3 length is 12 residues. Trimming cost V 10 bases and J 3 bases, with 12 bases left between them. Germline loops: CDR1 SNHLY, CDR2 FYNNEI. DNA for the CDR3: TGTGCCATCCAGGGATGGGAAGAGACCCAGTACTTC. Its protein is CAIQGWEETQYF. Full variable domain (remainder filled in from reference TRBV2 and TRBJ2-5): EPEVTQTPSHQVTQMGQEVILRCVPISNHLYFYWYRQILGQKVEFLVSFYNNEISEKSEIFDDQFSVERPDGSNFTLKIRSTKLEDSAMYFCAIQGWEETQYFGPGTRLLVL.

This clonotype has at least ten counts. This chain connects TRBV12-3 or TRBV12-4 to TRBJ2-3, with a possible D match to TRBD1 (5 bases). Trimming removed 6 bases from V and 5 bases from J, with 9 bases in between. The length of the CDR3 is 12 residues. This chain's CDR3 is CASRPRGDTQYF. CDR3 nucleotide sequence: TGTGCCAGCAGACCTAGGGGAGATACGCAGTATTTT.

The CDR3 DNA sequence: TGTGCCAGTAGTATCCGGGGCATGGGGGAGCTGTTTTTT. It translates to CASSIRGMGELFF. The V gene is TRBV19, the J gene TRBJ2-2, with D perhaps being TRBD1 or TRBD2 (5 bases each). V was pared by 3 bases and J by 8 bases, with 10 bases between. This CDR3 contains 13 residues. CDR1 LNHDA and CDR2 SQIVND come from the germline V gene (reference sequence).

This clonotype has ten or more counts. J is TRBJ2-3 and V is TRBV18, with D unresolved. The germline CDR1 and CDR2 sequences are KGHSH and LQKENI. V lost 3 bases, J lost 5 bases, and 6 bases lay in between. CDR3 length: 12 residues. CDR3 sequence (DNA): TGTGCCAGCTCACCGGTCGAAGATACGCAGTATTTT. It encodes CASSPVEDTQYF.

This clonotype was counted many times. V usage is TRBV6-1 and J usage is TRBJ2-7; 10 nucleotides align to TRBD2. The CDR3 spans 14 residues. Germline assignment: CDR1 MNHNS and CDR2 SASEGT. The V and J ends lost 5 bases and 3 bases, in that order; junction bases with no gene match: 4. CDR3 residues: CASSYTSGNYEQYF. The DNA for the CDR3 is TGTGCCAGCAGTTATACTAGCGGGAACTACGAGCAGTACTTC.

This clonotype was found a few times. V usage is TRBV6-1 and J usage is TRBJ2-1; TRBD2 is a possible D gene (5 bases). Germline CDR1 reads MNHNS; CDR2 reads SASEGT. This CDR3 has 14 residues. V was pared by 2 bases and J by 8 bases, with 13 bases between. The CDR3 reads CASSELGEADEQFF. The CDR3 bases are TGTGCCAGCAGTGAATTGGGAGAGGCGGATGAGCAGTTCTTC.

This clonotype was detected many times. V and J are TRBV11-2 and TRBJ1-4, with a weak D call TRBD1 (6 bases). V lost 3 bases, J lost 0 bases, and 8 bases lay in between. Germline V CDR1 and CDR2: SGHAT, FQNNGV. The CDR3 sequence is 15 residues long. The CDR3 DNA reads TGTGCCAGCAGCTTTACAGGGTCAACTAATGAAAAACTGTTTTTT. Its translation: CASSFTGSTNEKLFF.

Only one count was recorded for this clonotype. The V and J genes are TRBV6-2 or TRBV6-3 and TRBJ2-7; 16 bases map to TRBD2. The germline V gene encodes CDR1 MNHEY and CDR2 SVGEGT. J lost 3 bases, V lost 6 bases, and 11 bases had no gene match. The CDR3 is made up of 18 amino acids. The CDR3 protein is CASRGPGLAGGGNYEQYF. The CDR3, as DNA: TGTGCCAGCAGGGGTCCGGGACTAGCGGGAGGGGGAAACTACGAGCAGTACTTC.

With regard to this clonotype: Just one base apart from a much larger clone, this may be a read error. CDR3 nucleotide sequence: TGTGCCAACAGTGTCGGGGGCACGGAGACCCAGTACTTC. It specifies CANSVGGTETQYF. V gene TRBV28 combines with J gene TRBJ2-5; D is possibly TRBD1 or TRBD2 (6 bases each). This CDR3 has 13 residues. Looked up from germline, CDR1 is MDHEN and CDR2 is SYDVKM.

This clonotype showed up many times. This chain connects TRBV2 to TRBJ2-1; TRBD2 matches 13 bases. V lost 5 bases and J lost 10; bases outside the gene matches: 11. The CDR3 consists of 16 residues. The germline V gene has CDR1 SNHLY and CDR2 FYNNEI. CDR3 DNA: TGTGCCAGCAGTCCCACTAGCGGGAGGGCCGTAAGAGAGCAGTTCTTC. Translated: CASSPTSGRAVREQFF.

This clonotype was counted at least ten times. CDR3 residues: CASSPRTGATETQYF. For the CDR3, the DNA is TGTGCCAGCTCCCCCCGGACAGGGGCTACAGAGACCCAGTACTTC. The chain has TRBV18 and TRBJ2-5; TRBD1 matches 9 bases. This CDR3 has 15 residues. V was clipped by 6 bases and J by 4 bases; unmatched bases: 9. Germline V gene data show CDR1 as KGHSH and CDR2 as LQKENI.

This clonotype showed up many times. The gene calls are TRBV9 and TRBJ2-5, with TRBD2 matching over 7 bases. Trimming took 4 bases from V and 1 from J; bases not matched to a gene: 10. The CDR3 has 16 amino acids. The germline CDR1 and CDR2 sequences are SGDLS and YYNGEE. The CDR3 spells CASSPPKAGRQETQYF. The CDR3 coding sequence is TGTGCCAGCAGCCCCCCGAAAGCGGGGCGCCAAGAGACCCAGTACTTC.

This clonotype was observed at least ten times. The V call is TRBV6-6, the J call TRBJ2-5; D is unclear. The CDR3 runs to 14 residues. V lost 2 bases and J 5 bases, leaving 12 bases between the germline ends. Germline loops: CDR1 MNHNY, CDR2 SVGAGI (reference sequence). The CDR3 spells CASSYRQARETQYF. The CDR3 DNA follows: TGTGCCAGCAGTTACAGGCAGGCTAGGGAGACCCAGTACTTC.

This clonotype was observed at least ten times. The genes are TRBV4-1 and TRBJ2-1; 7 nucleotides align to TRBD2. The CDR3 sequence is 17 residues long. V trimming: 1 base; J trimming: 7 bases; junction bases outside the gene matches: 13. CDR1 and CDR2 (germline): MGHRA, YSYEKL. In nucleotides, the CDR3 is TGCGCCAGCAGCCAAGGTGTGGTGGGAGGGCCCGGGAATGAGCAGTTCTTC. It encodes CASSQGVVGGPGNEQFF.

On this clonotype: A read error may produce the germline difference seen at one junction end. The J gene is TRBJ1-2, the V gene TRBV7-9; D not resolved. This CDR3 spans 15 amino acids. Per the germline V gene, CDR1 is SEHNR and CDR2 is FQNEAQ (reference sequence). The CDR3 reads CAGSLMAGANYGYTF. The CDR3 DNA reads as TGTGCCGGCAGCTTAATGGCGGGAGCTAACTATGGCTACACCTTC.